The 13 T cell receptor beta chains given below trace back to one sample, sequenced in a study of blood T cell repertoires in COVID-19. Sequencing was performed with immunoSEQ multiplex PCR; in TCRdb, only in-frame clones are kept and a portion is missing. The repertoire holds about 260,000 clones, with about 90% as singletons. The material sequenced was peripheral blood. The receptors originated from a woman between 40 and 50 years old with acute or convalescent COVID-19.

The J gene is TRBJ1-1, the V gene TRBV4-1, with 7 bases fitting TRBD1. This CDR3 comprises 13 residues. Germline CDR1 is MGHRA and CDR2 is YSYEKL. Unmatched junction bases numbered 3, after V lost 3 bases and J lost 5 bases. This CDR3 is CASSHPQGTEAFF. The CDR3 DNA reads TGCGCCAGCAGCCACCCACAGGGGACTGAAGCTTTCTTT.

The chain has TRBV2 and TRBJ2-3, with a tentative D call TRBD2 (6 bases). This CDR3 is built from 17 residues. The V and J ends lost 7 bases and 5 bases respectively, with 25 bases between them. Germline V gene sequence: CDR1 SNHLY, CDR2 FYNNEI. The DNA for the CDR3 is TGTGCCAGCAAAGCCCACTTTGCCGGGAGCGCAGGAGATACGCAGTATTTT. Translation: CASKAHFAGSAGDTQYF. The full variable domain, in which reference TRBV2 and TRBJ2-3 provide the parts outside the CDR3, is EPEVTQTPSHQVTQMGQEVILRCVPISNHLYFYWYRQILGQKVEFLVSFYNNEISEKSEIFDDQFSVERPDGSNFTLKIRSTKLEDSAMYFCASKAHFAGSAGDTQYFGPGTRLTVL.

The rearrangement links TRBV11-2 to TRBJ2-6; 7 nucleotides match TRBD1. V shed 5 bases and J 0 bases; nucleotides not matched to a gene: 10. The CDR3 spans 18 residues. CDR1 and CDR2 from the germline V gene are SGHAT and FQNNGV. CDR3 in DNA: TGTGCCAGCAGCATAACGACAGGGTTGCCCTCTGGGGCCAACGTCCTGACTTTC. Its protein is CASSITTGLPSGANVLTF.

The chain joins TRBV7-2 to TRBJ1-6, with 9 bases fitting TRBD1. Trimming cost V 10 bases and J 7 bases; bases outside gene matches: 5. In germline, CDR1 is SGHTA, CDR2 FQGNSA. The CDR3 loop spans 13 amino acids. The CDR3 protein is CATTGGYNSPLHF. Here the CDR3 DNA reads TGTGCCACCACAGGGGGCTACAATTCACCCCTCCACTTT.

The chain uses TRBV2 and TRBJ1-2, with D possibly matching TRBD1 (5 bases). The V gene's germline CDR1 is SNHLY and CDR2 FYNNEI. The CDR3 has 13 amino acids. Trimming removed 10 bases from V and 6 bases from J, with 18 bases in between. In nucleotides, the CDR3 is TGTGCCACCCGGGGGGTGAAGGGTAATGGCTACACCTTC. This gives the protein CATRGVKGNGYTF.

The CDR3 spells CASNGLAGTDTQYF. In nucleotides, the CDR3 is TGCGCCAGCAATGGGCTAGCGGGGACAGATACGCAGTATTTT. The chain links TRBV5-1 to TRBJ2-3, with 9 bases fitting TRBD2. Germline V gives CDR1 SGHRS, CDR2 YFSETQ. V gave up 6 bases and J gave up 3 bases; unmatched junction bases: 5. This CDR3 is built from 14 residues.

The chain carries TRBV5-1 and TRBJ1-5, with 8 bases lining up with TRBD1. Germline lookup yields CDR1 SGHRS and CDR2 YFSETQ. This CDR3 has 15 residues. V shed 5 bases and J 0 bases; nucleotides not matched to a gene: 4. CDR3 DNA sequence: TGCGCCAGCAGTCAGACAGGGGCTAGCAATCAGCCCCAGCATTTT. Protein product: CASSQTGASNQPQHF.

V gene TRBV24-1 combines with J gene TRBJ2-3; 7 bases agree with TRBD2. Germline V lookup: CDR1 KGHDR, CDR2 SFDVKD. This CDR3 spans 15 amino acids. With 3 bases clipped from V and 2 bases from J, the junction kept 4 bases outside the gene matches. Written as DNA, the CDR3 is TGTGCCACCAGTGATACCCGGGGGGTCACAGATACGCAGTATTTT. Residues: CATSDTRGVTDTQYF.

This chain links TRBV12-3 or TRBV12-4 with TRBJ1-2; D remains unclear. V gave up 8 bases and J gave up 0 bases, with 10 bases separating them. This CDR3 is built from 13 residues. The CDR3 loop reads CASPKGANYGYTF. The CDR3 bases are TGTGCCAGCCCCAAGGGAGCTAACTATGGCTACACCTTC.

The chain uses TRBV13 and TRBJ1-2; 7 bases are a match to TRBD1. Germline V lookup: CDR1 PRHDT, CDR2 FYEKMQ (reference sequence). There are 16 residues in the CDR3. With V trimmed by 1 base and J by 4 bases, 9 bases remained unmatched. CDR3 sequence: CASSLAYDRDGYGYTF. DNA for the CDR3: TGTGCCAGCAGCTTAGCCTACGACAGGGACGGCTATGGCTACACCTTC. Looking up the rest from reference TRBV13 and TRBJ1-2 gives the full variable domain: AAGVIQSPRHLIKEKRETATLKCYPIPRHDTVYWYQQGPGQDPQFLISFYEKMQSDKGSIPDRFSAQQFSDYHSELNMSSLELGDSALYFCASSLAYDRDGYGYTFGSGTRLTVV.

V and J are TRBV19 and TRBJ1-1; D is undetermined. The CDR3 length is 15 residues. CDR1 is LNHDA, CDR2 SQIVND, per germline (reference sequence). Trimming took 1 base from V and 3 from J, leaving 12 bases between them. The CDR3 DNA sequence: TGTGCCAGTAGTATAGGCCCGGGTCGGGACACTGAAGCTTTCTTT. This translates into CASSIGPGRDTEAFF.

This chain uses TRBV7-6 with TRBJ1-3, with D maybe TRBD1 (5 bases). There are 16 residues in the CDR3. V lost 1 base and J lost 3, with 13 bases in between. Germline CDR1 and CDR2: SGHVS and FNYEAQ. This CDR3 is CASSLGAGLVGNTIYF. CDR3 DNA sequence: TGTGCCAGCAGCTTAGGGGCAGGGTTAGTTGGAAACACCATATATTTT.

The genes are TRBV5-5 and TRBJ1-1; D is ambiguous. Looked up from germline, CDR1 is SGHKS and CDR2 is YYEKEE (reference sequence). The ends were cut back, 1 base at V and 8 bases at J, with 12 bases in the middle. CDR3 length: 13 residues. CDR3 in DNA: TGTGCCAGCAGCTTGTCTTCAGCGTGGGAAGCTTTCTTT. Translating gives CASSLSSAWEAFF.